The clone carrying this TCR beta chain was detected once. The target antigen is unknown. The data were taken from a study of vaccination and CD4 T cells after COVID-19. Whole-study context: Treatment of control cultures consisted of a CEFX pool, an HIV-1 Nef pool, or no peptide.

Trimming removed 6 bases from V and 6 bases from J, with 15 bases in between. The length of the CDR3 is 13 residues. CDR1 and CDR2 from the germline V gene are DFQATT and SNEGSKA (reference sequence). The study sequenced cultured CD4+ T cell DNA using the Oncomine TCR Beta short-read assay. TCRdb re-derived calls from the PCR reads in MiXCR, one entry per CDR3 protein. The sample lists around 12,000 distinct CDR3 sequences, around 58% seen once, with under 15% in the top ten. Indicated treatment: roughly nine-day PBMC culture with coronavirus spike peptide pools or control peptides (ViraFEST assay). The chain carries TRBV20-1 and TRBJ2-1; a possible D gene is TRBD2 (6 bases). The sequence was collected from a human donor who had recovered from COVID-19. Sample: CD4+ T cells from blood, cultured in vitro. CDR3 DNA sequence: TGCAGTGCCACCAGAACTAGCATCAATGAGCAGTTCTTC. As protein: CSATRTSINEQFF.